The present T cell receptor beta chain was sequenced within a study of breast tumors, draining lymph nodes, adjacent tissues. Axillary draining lymph nodes of breast cancer patients supplied the node samples. Using its own MiXCR run on the multiplex PCR reads, TCRdb lists one record per CDR3 protein. The sample lists under 350,000 distinct CDR3 sequences, roughly 31% occurring once. Germline trimming cut 5 bases from V and 5 bases from J; bases unmatched to any gene: 7. Germline CDR1 and CDR2: MNHEY and SMNVEV (reference sequence). The CDR3 sequence is 15 residues long. Sequences were obtained from axillary lymph node tissue. This receptor was identified in a female donor with breast cancer. Some clones in this sample may be carry-over from other donors' samples. V gene TRBV27 combines with J gene TRBJ2-5; 11 nucleotides agree with TRBD2. The CDR3, as DNA: TGTGCCAGCAGTACCACTAGCGGGAGATTGGAGACCCAGTACTTC. The encoded protein is CASSTTSGRLETQYF.